The 18 T cell receptor beta chains below all came from one sample that was sequenced in a study of blood T cell repertoires in COVID-19. Method: immunoSEQ multiplex PCR; TCRdb's copy keeps in-frame clones and lacks some. The sample includes approximately 200,000 clones, about 85% seen only once; the top ten take under 12%. The source material was peripheral blood. These receptors were obtained from a woman older than 75 with COVID-19, enrolled during active disease.

This clone has just a few counts. This chain joins TRBV5-1 and TRBJ1-6, with TRBD1 as a possible D gene (5 bases). Trimming removed 0 bases from V and 7 bases from J, with 11 bases in between. The germline V gene has CDR1 SGHRS and CDR2 YFSETQ. The CDR3 loop spans 15 amino acids. The CDR3 nucleotides are TGCGCCAGCAGCTTGGAAGGACATAAAAATTCACCCCTCCACTTT. Translation: CASSLEGHKNSPLHF. The full variable domain, with the rest looked up from reference TRBV5-1 and TRBJ1-6, is KAGVTQTPRYLIKTRGQQVTLSCSPISGHRSVSWYQQTPGQGLQFLFEYFSETQRNKGNFPGRFSGRQFSNSRSEMNVSTLELGDSALYLCASSLEGHKNSPLHFGNGTRLTVT.

The V and J genes are TRBV3-1 (or the pseudogene TRBV3-2) and TRBJ1-6; 10 nucleotides align to TRBD1. V lost 4 bases, J lost 7 bases, and 4 bases stayed unmatched. Germline lookup yields CDR1 LGHDT and CDR2 YNNKEL (reference sequence). CDR3 size: 15 residues. The chain's CDR3 is CASSPTGGLNSPLHF. The CDR3 coding sequence is TGTGCCAGCAGCCCGACAGGGGGCTTGAATTCACCCCTCCACTTT.

This sequence joins TRBV6-6 and TRBJ1-3; D uncertain. Trimming took off 3 bases at V and 0 bases at J, with 9 bases between the two ends. The CDR3 totals 15 residues. Germline loops: CDR1 MNHNY, CDR2 SVGAGI (reference sequence). The CDR3 DNA follows: TGTGCCAGCAGTTATCAAACTAGCTCTGGAAACACCATATATTTT. Translation gives CASSYQTSSGNTIYF.

This clone has only one observation. This chain connects TRBV9 to TRBJ2-1, with 9 nucleotides matching TRBD2. Germline V gene sequence: CDR1 SGDLS, CDR2 YYNGEE. J gave up 9 bases and V 6 bases, and 16 bases lay outside the gene matches. This CDR3 has 16 residues. CDR3 in DNA: TGTGCCAGCACCCTAGCTGAGGGCGGGGGGGCTTTTGAGCAGTTCTTC. As protein: CASTLAEGGGAFEQFF.

This clone occurred once. The chain recombines TRBV5-1 with TRBJ2-5; 8 bases align to TRBD2. V shed 0 bases and J 0 bases; nucleotides not matched to a gene: 13. The germline V gene has CDR1 SGHRS and CDR2 YFSETQ. This CDR3 is 19 amino acids long. The CDR3 protein is CASSLAGMMGGGYQETQYF. In DNA form, the CDR3 reads TGCGCCAGCAGCTTGGCCGGGATGATGGGCGGGGGGTACCAAGAGACCCAGTACTTC.

V gene TRBV6-8 combines with J gene TRBJ2-1, with 11 bases lining up with TRBD2. The V gene's germline CDR1 is MNHGY and CDR2 SAAAGT. The V and J ends lost 5 bases and 4 bases, in that order; junction bases with no gene match: 4. This CDR3 is 15 amino acids long. The DNA of the CDR3 is TGTGCCAGCAGTCAAACTAGCGGGGGATACAATGAGCAGTTCTTC. The encoded protein is CASSQTSGGYNEQFF.

V is TRBV7-3 and J is TRBJ2-3, with TRBD2 as a possible D gene (6 bases). Germline V lookup: CDR1 SGHTA, CDR2 FQGTGA. The V gene lost 4 bases and the J gene lost 0 bases, with 14 bases spanning the gap. CDR3 size: 16 residues. The CDR3 coding sequence is TGTGCCAGCAGCTCTAAACGGGGGAGTAGCACAGATACGCAGTATTTT. Protein: CASSSKRGSSTDTQYF.

The rearrangement links TRBV23-1 to TRBJ2-2, with D possibly TRBD2 on 6 matching bases. TRBV23-1 is filed as an ORF, its function uncertain. CDR3 length equals 17 residues. Trimming took off 3 bases at V and 1 base at J, with 15 bases between the two ends. The CDR3 nucleotides read TGCGCCAGCAGTCATCCCTCGGGGCGGGAGAACACCGGGGAGCTGTTTTTT. Amino acids: CASSHPSGRENTGELFF.

The chain uses TRBV9 and TRBJ2-3; D not resolved. CDR3 length equals 13 residues. V was pared by 2 bases and J by 6 bases, with 10 bases between. Germline V gene sequence: CDR1 SGDLS, CDR2 YYNGEE. The CDR3 reads CASSVQAPDTQYF. CDR3 nucleotides: TGTGCCAGCAGCGTCCAAGCCCCGGATACGCAGTATTTT.

CDR3 bases: TGTGCCAGCTCAGATAGGGGATCGGCTGAAGCTTTCTTT. This encodes CASSDRGSAEAFF. The V call is TRBV18, the J call TRBJ1-1; possibly TRBD1 for D (5 bases). V was trimmed by 5 bases and J by 6 bases, leaving 13 bases between them. This CDR3 has 13 residues. Germline loops: CDR1 KGHSH, CDR2 LQKENI.

The rearrangement links TRBV5-6 to TRBJ1-5, with TRBD1 matching over 10 bases. Germline loops: CDR1 SGHDT, CDR2 YYEEEE. There are 15 residues in the CDR3. Unmatched junction bases numbered 9, after V lost 4 bases and J lost 8 bases. The CDR3 sequence is CASSTLEGQGKPQHF. The DNA of the CDR3 is TGTGCCAGCAGCACCCTAGAGGGACAGGGGAAGCCCCAGCATTTT.

The chain combines TRBV11-2 with TRBJ1-3; D not certain. Germline CDR1 is SGHAT and CDR2 is FQNNGV. The V end was cut by 5 bases, the J end by 0 bases, with 5 bases between. The CDR3 extends over 13 amino acids. The CDR3 reads CASSKPSGNTIYF. The CDR3, as DNA: TGTGCCAGCAGCAAGCCCTCTGGAAACACCATATATTTT.

DNA of the CDR3: TGTGCCAGCAGCTTGGGGCGGGGTGATACGCAGTATTTT. Protein sequence: CASSLGRGDTQYF. The chain recombines TRBV5-6 with TRBJ2-3; perhaps TRBD2 as D (6 bases). The V gene's germline CDR1 is SGHDT and CDR2 YYEEEE. V was cut by 0 bases and J by 6 bases, with 8 bases left in between. This CDR3 has 13 amino acids. Full variable domain (outside the CDR3, taken from reference TRBV5-6 and TRBJ2-3): DAGVTQSPTHLIKTRGQQVTLRCSPKSGHDTVSWYQQALGQGPQFIFQYYEEEERQRGNFPDRFSGHQFPNYSSELNVNALLLGDSALYLCASSLGRGDTQYFGPGTRLTVL.

The rearrangement links TRBV18 to TRBJ1-2; possible D gene TRBD1, 6 bases. V lost 3 bases, J lost 6 bases, and 14 bases lay in between. Germline assignment: CDR1 KGHSH and CDR2 LQKENI. The CDR3 totals 14 residues. CDR3 nucleotides: TGTGCCAGCTCACCCAAGATGGGGGCGGATGGCTACACCTTC. Encoded protein: CASSPKMGADGYTF.

In this sample, this clone turned up once. The chain employs TRBV19 and TRBJ1-6; 7 positions agree with TRBD1. There are 15 residues in the CDR3. Germline V lookup: CDR1 LNHDA, CDR2 SQIVND (reference sequence). Trimming took 6 bases from V and 4 from J; bases not matched to a gene: 6. CDR3: CASRPGQAYNSPLHF. DNA of the CDR3: TGTGCCAGTAGGCCAGGACAGGCGTATAATTCACCCCTCCACTTT.

V and J are TRBV5-1 and TRBJ2-1; unclear D gene. The germline V gene encodes CDR1 SGHRS and CDR2 YFSETQ. V lost 0 bases and J 13 bases, leaving 11 bases between the germline ends. The CDR3 contains 12 residues. The CDR3 here is CASSLGSTQQFF. The CDR3 DNA reads as TGCGCCAGCAGCTTGGGGTCTACCCAACAGTTCTTC.

The gene calls are TRBV3-1 (or the pseudogene TRBV3-2) and TRBJ1-4; D gene unclear. This CDR3 has 15 residues. Trimming removed 7 bases from V and 4 bases from J, with 16 bases in between. The germline gives CDR1 LGHDT, CDR2 YNNKEL (reference sequence). The CDR3 DNA reads TGTGCCAGCACCATGGGAGGGTTAAATAATGAAAAACTGTTTTTT. Protein sequence: CASTMGGLNNEKLFF.

This chain links TRBV10-2 with TRBJ2-1, with 8 bases aligning to TRBD1. Unmatched junction bases numbered 7, after V lost 7 bases and J lost 5 bases. This CDR3 is built from 14 residues. Germline V CDR1 and CDR2: WSHSY, SAAADI. As DNA, the CDR3 is TGCGCCAGCATCGACAGGGGTTCCGACAATGAGCAGTTCTTC. Its protein product is CASIDRGSDNEQFF.